The source of this TCR beta chain is a study of T cells after yellow fever vaccination. Study-wide background: It was SMART-Seq v4 Ultra Low Input that prepared the fractions with low cell numbers.

Findings and caveats of the study: Booster sampling recovered most clones from primary vaccination (nearly 98% CD4, over 75% CD8).

Germline CDR1 KGHSH, CDR2 LQKENI. The CDR3 has 15 amino acids. The germline V and J ends were trimmed by 3 bases and 0 bases, with 9 bases remaining between them. MiXCR, applied by TCRdb to the 5' RACE reads, yields one record per CDR3 protein. Here the sample spans about 85,000 distinct CDR3 sequences, roughly 13% being singletons. A few counts support this clonotype. Sequencing was performed on CD8+ T cells not binding an NS4B(214-222) dextramer, sorted from PBMCs, taken 21 days after the first yellow fever vaccination. The receptor was isolated from a man younger than 35 who received the YFV17D yellow fever vaccine. The chain uses TRBV18 and TRBJ1-3; no clear D. The CDR3 DNA reads as TGTGCCAGCTCACCCCCCCCCAGCTCTGGAAACACCATATATTTT. Protein product: CASSPPPSSGNTIYF.